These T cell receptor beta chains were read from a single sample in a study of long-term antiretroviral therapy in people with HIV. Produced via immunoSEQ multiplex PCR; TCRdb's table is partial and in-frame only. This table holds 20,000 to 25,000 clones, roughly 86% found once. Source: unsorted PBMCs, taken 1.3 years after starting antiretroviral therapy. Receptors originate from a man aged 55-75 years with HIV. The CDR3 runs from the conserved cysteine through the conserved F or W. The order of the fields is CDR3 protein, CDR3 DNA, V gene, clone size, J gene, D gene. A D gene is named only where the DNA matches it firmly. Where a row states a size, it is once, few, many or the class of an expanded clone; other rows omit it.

CASSGGAYSNQPQHF TGTGCCAGCAGCGGGGGGGCTTATAGCAATCAGCCCCAGCATTTT TRBV6-1 - TRBJ1-5 -
CAWRQAGYSYNEQFF TGTGCCTGGCGCCAGGCGGGGTACTCCTACAATGAGCAGTTCTTC TRBV30 - TRBJ2-1 -
CASSSLGLGSYNEQFF TGTGCCAGCTCGTCGCTGGGTCTTGGGTCCTACAATGAGCAGTTCTTC TRBV18 - TRBJ2-1 -
CSGAGLAGINEQFF TGCAGCGGTGCGGGACTAGCGGGAATCAATGAGCAGTTCTTC TRBV29-1 - TRBJ2-1 TRBD2
CASSLALTKSSGNTIYF TGCGCCAGCAGCTTGGCCCTGACCAAGAGCTCTGGAAACACCATATATTTT TRBV5-1 few TRBJ1-3 -
CASSPSEALEQYF TGTGCCAGCAGCCCTAGTGAAGCACTCGAGCAGTACTTC TRBV9 - TRBJ2-7 -
CASSQVSGGNYNEQFF TGCGCCAGCAGCCAGGTGAGCGGGGGGAACTACAATGAGCAGTTCTTC TRBV4-3 - TRBJ2-1 TRBD2
CASSPRRGVRDTEAFF TGTGCCAGTAGTCCCCGTCGGGGGGTACGGGACACTGAAGCTTTCTTT TRBV19 - TRBJ1-1 -
CASSPLAGAQTQYF TGTGCCAGCTCACCACTAGCGGGGGCTCAGACCCAGTACTTC TRBV18 - TRBJ2-5 TRBD2
CASSLTGTTAAFF TGCGCCAGCAGCTTGACCGGGACAACGGCAGCTTTCTTT TRBV5-1 - TRBJ1-1 -
CASSYLGGEETQYF TGTGCCAGCAGTTACTTAGGCGGAGAGGAGACCCAGTACTTC TRBV6-5 - TRBJ2-5 -
CASSLGAGEPYNEQFF TGCGCCAGCAGCTTGGGAGCGGGAGAACCCTACAATGAGCAGTTCTTC TRBV5-1 - TRBJ2-1 TRBD2
CASTNWGTTNTGELFF TGTGCCAGTACTAATTGGGGGACCACTAACACCGGGGAGCTGTTTTTT TRBV19 - TRBJ2-2 -
CASSQDRSDQPQHF TGTGCCAGCAGCCAAGACAGGTCGGATCAGCCCCAGCATTTT TRBV11-2 - TRBJ1-5 -
CASTLGLTYEQYF TGTGCCAGCACCCTCGGCCTAACCTACGAGCAGTACTTC TRBV7-9 - TRBJ2-7 -
CARSLIWRERDEQYF TGTGCCAGAAGCTTGATTTGGCGGGAGAGGGACGAGCAGTACTTC TRBV5-3 - TRBJ2-7 TRBD2
CASTRTSGNTIYF TGTGCCAGTACGCGAACCTCTGGAAACACCATATATTTT TRBV19 - TRBJ1-3 -
CASTPDGFNEQFF TGTGCCAGCACCCCGGACGGGTTCAATGAGCAGTTCTTC TRBV7-8 few TRBJ2-1 -
CASSRGRTGELFF TGTGCCAGCAGCAGGGGGAGGACCGGGGAGCTGTTTTTT TRBV11-3 - TRBJ2-2 -
CASSAWTYGYTF TGTGCCAGCAGCGCCTGGACATACGGCTACACCTTC TRBV5-5 - TRBJ1-2 -
CASSSLGQLNQPQHF TGTGCCAGCAGCTCACTAGGACAGCTCAATCAGCCCCAGCATTTT TRBV7-2 - TRBJ1-5 -
CASSQTDSPYNEQFF TGCGCCAGCAGCCAAACGGACAGTCCGTACAATGAGCAGTTCTTC TRBV5-1 - TRBJ2-1 -
CATRGDSYEQYF TGTGCCACGCGAGGGGATTCCTACGAGCAGTACTTC TRBV10-3 - TRBJ2-7 -
CASSLGLGTNEKLFF TGTGCCAGCAGCTTGGGGTTGGGAACTAATGAAAAACTGTTTTTT TRBV5-6 once TRBJ1-4 -
CASSQAGQGQNQPQHF TGCGCCAGCAGCCAAGCGGGACAGGGTCAAAATCAGCCCCAGCATTTT TRBV4-1 few TRBJ1-5 TRBD1
CASSYGLAGVTDTQYF TGTGCCAGCAGCTACGGACTAGCGGGAGTCACAGATACGCAGTATTTT TRBV6-5 - TRBJ2-3 TRBD2